This T cell receptor beta chain is drawn from a study of cytomegalovirus exposure and HLA in healthy donors. General observations from the study: Listed as cytomegalovirus-associated were 150 to 200 TCR beta chains.

CDR1 and CDR2 (germline): MNHEY, SMNVEV (reference sequence). This CDR3 is 15 amino acids long. Trimming cost V 2 bases and J 2 bases, with 9 bases left between them. This clone was detected only a few times. The antigen is unknown. Amplification used 60 Vbeta primers and 13 Jbeta primers. Profiling relied on immunoSEQ multiplex PCR, and the TCRdb table lists in-frame clones only, not all of them. In the table there are roughly 230,000 clones, roughly 91% of which are singletons. The source is a girl between 2 and 10 years old in good health and CMV-seronegative. Input material: PBMCs. The gene calls are TRBV27 and TRBJ2-2; D unresolved. The CDR3 region is CASSLGSVNTGELFF. In DNA form, the CDR3 reads TGTGCCAGCAGTTTAGGCAGCGTTAACACCGGGGAGCTGTTTTTT.